This record looks at one T cell receptor beta chain sequence and its context. Its target antigen remains unknown. One base away there is no much larger clone; base qualities are not given. This sample stems from a study of CD8 T cells in ankylosing spondylitis (dated by TCRdb to about 2017). In terms of the full investigation: To find TCR variants linked to disease, the study profiled T cell receptor beta repertoires in ankylosing spondylitis patients and healthy donors. Peripheral blood samples were taken, and synovial fluid was additionally collected from ankylosing spondylitis patients. The full study cohort comprised 20 to 30 ankylosing spondylitis patients and roughly 100 healthy donors. Here is what the overall study found, with its caveats: According to the report, matched synovial fluid samples from ankylosing spondylitis patients were significantly enriched for the disease-linked clones. The disease-linked clones had a CD8+ phenotype and were found at relatively low frequencies in peripheral blood. Some motif variants were previously reported in synovial fluid and blood of reactive arthritis patients, suggesting common disease-initiation mechanisms. Blood from ankylosing spondylitis patients appeared to be characterized by a TCR beta motif composed of about eight highly homologous amino acid variants.

The sequencer was an Illumina HiSeq 2500. Quantitative 5'-RACE with molecular barcodes was the method used to prepare the TCR beta libraries. From the authors' description of their analysis: To identify disease-linked TCR variants, a new computational method was used, one built on a probabilistic model of VDJ rearrangement. TCRdb reanalyzed the raw reads on its own, using fastp at Q25 for trimming and MiXCR for clone calling, and kept in-frame beta chains. Every entry covers one CDR3 protein and lists the most common genes and DNA from its rows. It is TCRdb's table, rather than the study itself, that gives the V and J calls and clone size. The sample table contains 30,000 to 45,000 distinct CDR3 sequences; only one count was recorded for 11% of them. Around 20% of the sample lies in the top ten. Synovial fluid samples and blood samples obtained from the same ankylosing spondylitis patients were matched.

Sequenced: synovial fluid, either unsorted or a sorted T cell fraction (not recorded which). This sequence originates from a male donor with ankylosing spondylitis.

This receptor has the CDR3 CSALGRGDSYEQYF. The bases are TGCAGTGCTTTGGGCCGGGGGGACTCCTACGAGCAGTACTTC. The V and J genes are TRBV20-1 and TRBJ2-7; a stretch of 7 junction bases matches TRBD2. Inclusive of the bounding cysteine and phenylalanine, the CDR3 is 14 residues long. CDR3 DNA is the only sequence kept; it has 42 bases, read in frame from the first base. CDR1 and CDR2, per the germline V gene (reference sequence), are DFQATT and SNEGSKA. V loses 5 bases at its end and J loses 0 bases; junction bases beyond the gene matches: 7.